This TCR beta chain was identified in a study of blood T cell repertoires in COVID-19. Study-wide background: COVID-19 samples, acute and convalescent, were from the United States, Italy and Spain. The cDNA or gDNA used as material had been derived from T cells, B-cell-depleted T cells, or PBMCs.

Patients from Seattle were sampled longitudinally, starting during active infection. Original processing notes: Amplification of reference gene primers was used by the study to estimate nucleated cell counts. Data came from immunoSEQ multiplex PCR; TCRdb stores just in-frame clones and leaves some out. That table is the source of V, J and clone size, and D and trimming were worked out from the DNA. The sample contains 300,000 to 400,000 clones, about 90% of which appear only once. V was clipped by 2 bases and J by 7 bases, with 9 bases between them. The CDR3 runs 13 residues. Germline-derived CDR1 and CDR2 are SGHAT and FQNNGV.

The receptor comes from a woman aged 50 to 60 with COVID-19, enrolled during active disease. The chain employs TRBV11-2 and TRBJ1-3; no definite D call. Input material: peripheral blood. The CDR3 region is CASSLRERNTIYF. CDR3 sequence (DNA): TGTGCCAGCAGCTTAAGGGAGAGGAACACCATATATTTT.